The rows below give T cell receptor beta chains drawn from one sample of a study of radiation and T cells in renal cell carcinoma. Produced via immunoSEQ multiplex PCR; TCRdb's table is partial and in-frame only. The sample lists 97,000 or so clones; roughly 82% were seen once. The sequencing used blood, collected from a patient whose treatment included radiotherapy and nephrectomy. These TCRs come from a man between 60 and 70 years old with renal cell carcinoma. Each CDR3 is given without its conserved first and last residue.

cdr3_aa: ASSLREGTDTQY; j_call: TRBJ2-3; v_call: TRBV5-1
cdr3_aa: ASSLEPPLAGVTNEQF; j_call: TRBJ2-1; v_call: TRBV7-2
cdr3_aa: ASSVDGGAGGELF; j_call: TRBJ2-2; v_call: TRBV9
cdr3_aa: ASSSVGGRDTQY; j_call: TRBJ2-3; v_call: TRBV5-1
cdr3_aa: AISESGGHGTEAF; j_call: TRBJ1-1; v_call: TRBV10-3
cdr3_aa: ASSPGPKSSGNTIY; j_call: TRBJ1-3; v_call: TRBV27
cdr3_aa: ASSSTQGHTDTGELF; j_call: TRBJ2-2; v_call: TRBV27
cdr3_aa: SVLSLSGANVLT; j_call: TRBJ2-6; v_call: TRBV29-1
cdr3_aa: ASSELGVTGELF; j_call: TRBJ2-2; v_call: TRBV4-2
cdr3_aa: ASSQQGAGSPLH; j_call: TRBJ1-6; v_call: TRBV5-4
cdr3_aa: ASSLGTGGYEQY; j_call: TRBJ2-7; v_call: TRBV5-4
cdr3_aa: ASSGGGLFEPQH; j_call: TRBJ1-5; v_call: TRBV25-1
cdr3_aa: ASSPASGRLSETQY; j_call: TRBJ2-5; v_call: TRBV18
cdr3_aa: AISPRPEETQY; j_call: TRBJ2-5; v_call: TRBV10-3
cdr3_aa: ASRGLAGVGDTQY; j_call: TRBJ2-3; v_call: TRBV6-6
cdr3_aa: ASHRGYTEAF; j_call: TRBJ1-1; v_call: TRBV6-1
cdr3_aa: ASSLAGGSANYGYT; j_call: TRBJ1-2; v_call: TRBV11-2
cdr3_aa: ASSELGGSLGEQF; j_call: TRBJ2-1; v_call: TRBV2
cdr3_aa: ASRSTASYEQY; j_call: TRBJ2-7; v_call: TRBV7-6
cdr3_aa: ASSEYSGGGDIQY; j_call: TRBJ2-4; v_call: TRBV25-1
cdr3_aa: ASSLGVGSYEQY; j_call: TRBJ2-7; v_call: TRBV5-1
cdr3_aa: ASSSRQGLQPQH; j_call: TRBJ1-5; v_call: TRBV6-6
cdr3_aa: ASSLAGHLNTEAF; j_call: TRBJ1-1; v_call: TRBV28
cdr3_aa: ASSGLRGQGDQETQY; j_call: TRBJ2-5; v_call: TRBV25-1
cdr3_aa: ASSADPRTSYNEQY; j_call: TRBJ2-7; v_call: TRBV9
cdr3_aa: ASSEQREISTDTQY; j_call: TRBJ2-3; v_call: TRBV25-1
cdr3_aa: ASSPLAGLTDTQY; j_call: TRBJ2-3; v_call: TRBV19
cdr3_aa: ASRLANYNEQF; j_call: TRBJ2-1; v_call: TRBV6-5